Listed below are T cell receptor beta chains from one sample, sequenced in a study of T cells in Graves' hyperthyroidism and ophthalmopathy. TCRdb itself ran the multiplex PCR reads through MiXCR, one entry per CDR3 protein. The table has 660,000 or so distinct CDR3 sequences, approximately 42% seen once; the top ten hold about 7.7%. The sequencing input was peripheral blood or thyroid tissue (not recorded which). Every receptor here comes from an adult man with Graves' disease, either hyperthyroidism or ophthalmopathy (not recorded which). Both conserved end residues are part of each CDR3.

v_call,j_call,cdr3_aa
TRBV10-3,TRBJ1-5,CAISEDRARTQHF
TRBV6-1,TRBJ1-6,CASSVRGQGTSPLHF
TRBV20-1,TRBJ1-6,CSARSTGNSPLHF
TRBV2,TRBJ1-6,CASSRQGQLNSPLHF
TRBV7-9,TRBJ1-4,CASSQTGYGEKLFF
TRBV6-6,TRBJ2-7,CASRMDRNSYEQYF
TRBV2,TRBJ1-4,CASSAGFEKLFF
TRBV11-3,TRBJ1-3,CASSLGVWGNTIYF
TRBV6-1,TRBJ2-7,CVSTPSASSSYEQYF
TRBV20-1,TRBJ1-1,CSATAVGGVSGTEAFF
TRBV2,TRBJ2-5,CASSEVGKETQYF
TRBV29-1,TRBJ2-7,CSSLLAALHEQYF
TRBV6-1,TRBJ2-7,CASRGGLAREQYF
TRBV29-1,TRBJ2-2,CSERGLAGGTGELFF
TRBV2,TRBJ2-7,CASSGDRVGEQYF
TRBV15,TRBJ1-5,CVGGGYDSNQPQHF
TRBV7-8,TRBJ1-1,CASSLLTGNTEAFF
TRBV6-5,TRBJ1-1,CASSYTLFGQNTEAFF
TRBV29-1,TRBJ1-2,CSVGRVSPNYGYTF
TRBV10-3,TRBJ2-3,CAISGGREDTQYF
TRBV7-4,TRBJ1-4,CASSYSGTLDPTNEKLFF
TRBV6-4,TRBJ1-2,CASSPTGTGSYGYTF
TRBV20-1,TRBJ1-2,CSARVEPNYGYTF
TRBV29-1,TRBJ1-1,CSVFETEAFF
TRBV20-1,TRBJ1-3,CSTSESSGNTIYF
TRBV9,TRBJ2-5,CASSPGQGVICF
TRBV20-1,TRBJ2-7,CSARGGVRPPYEQYF
TRBV25-1,TRBJ1-2,CARDRASGYTF
TRBV7-6,TRBJ1-3,CASSPKPPFSGNTIYF
TRBV7-2,TRBJ1-1,CASSLAGQVHRTAFF
TRBV5-1,TRBJ1-2,CATSEGSYRAPFSGYTF
TRBV29-1,TRBJ1-3,CSVGYTIYF
TRBV20-1,TRBJ1-2,CSAREKTARDSSYGYTF